One sample yielded the 2 T cell receptor beta chains listed below, sequenced in a study of T cells in Graves' hyperthyroidism and ophthalmopathy. Regions amplified from RNA transcripts were the TCR beta CDR3 regions. The study used the HTBI primer set for a first-round RT-PCR of the TCR CDR3. TCRdb re-called the multiplex PCR reads through MiXCR, storing one row per CDR3 protein. The profile shows a few hundred thousand distinct CDR3 sequences, around a sixth of them singletons. The sequencing input was blood. The receptors originated from a woman aged 18-29 years with Graves' hyperthyroidism.

V gene TRBV29-1 combines with J gene TRBJ1-1; possibly TRBD1 for D (5 bases). This CDR3 has 15 residues. CDR1 SQVTM and CDR2 ANQGSEA come from the germline V gene. Trimming took off 7 bases at V and 4 bases at J, with 22 bases between the two ends. The CDR3 reads CSAARTVGTGTEAFF. The CDR3 region has the DNA TGCAGCGCGGCGAGGACGGTAGGGACGGGCACTGAAGCTTTCTTT. The full variable domain, rest sourced from reference TRBV29-1 and TRBJ1-1, is SAVISQKPSRDICQRGTSLTIQCQVDSQVTMMFWYRQQPGQSLTLIATANQGSEATYESGFVIDKFPISRPNLTFSTLTVSNMSPEDSSIYLCSAARTVGTGTEAFFGQGTRLTVV.

In this sample, this clonotype turned up many times. The genes are TRBV18 and TRBJ2-1; tentatively, D is TRBD2 (6 bases). This CDR3 contains 13 residues. V was trimmed by 3 bases and J by 6 bases, leaving 9 bases between them. Germline V gene sequence: CDR1 KGHSH, CDR2 LQKENI. The CDR3 sequence is CASSPTSFNEQFF. The CDR3 DNA follows: TGTGCCAGCTCACCGACTAGTTTCAATGAGCAGTTCTTC.